The clone carrying this T cell receptor (beta chain) has a handful of counts. This sample is part of a study of T cell responses to AZD1222 COVID-19 vaccine. In germline, CDR1 is ENHRY, CDR2 SYGVKD. CDR3 length: 15 residues. The V and J ends lost 3 bases and 6 bases respectively, with 18 bases between them. Some clones are missing from TCRdb's copy, which holds only in-frame ones; the method was immunoSEQ multiplex PCR. This table holds over 65,000 clones, around four fifths found once. This receptor was identified in an adult in good health. The rearrangement joins TRBV10-3 to TRBJ2-7; a weak D match, TRBD2 (5 bases). The material was peripheral blood, obtained on day 0 of AZD1222 vaccination. In DNA, the CDR3 is TGTGCCATCAGTGAAGGTCGAGGAGGCCCTGGCGAGCAGTACTTC. This codes for CAISEGRGGPGEQYF.